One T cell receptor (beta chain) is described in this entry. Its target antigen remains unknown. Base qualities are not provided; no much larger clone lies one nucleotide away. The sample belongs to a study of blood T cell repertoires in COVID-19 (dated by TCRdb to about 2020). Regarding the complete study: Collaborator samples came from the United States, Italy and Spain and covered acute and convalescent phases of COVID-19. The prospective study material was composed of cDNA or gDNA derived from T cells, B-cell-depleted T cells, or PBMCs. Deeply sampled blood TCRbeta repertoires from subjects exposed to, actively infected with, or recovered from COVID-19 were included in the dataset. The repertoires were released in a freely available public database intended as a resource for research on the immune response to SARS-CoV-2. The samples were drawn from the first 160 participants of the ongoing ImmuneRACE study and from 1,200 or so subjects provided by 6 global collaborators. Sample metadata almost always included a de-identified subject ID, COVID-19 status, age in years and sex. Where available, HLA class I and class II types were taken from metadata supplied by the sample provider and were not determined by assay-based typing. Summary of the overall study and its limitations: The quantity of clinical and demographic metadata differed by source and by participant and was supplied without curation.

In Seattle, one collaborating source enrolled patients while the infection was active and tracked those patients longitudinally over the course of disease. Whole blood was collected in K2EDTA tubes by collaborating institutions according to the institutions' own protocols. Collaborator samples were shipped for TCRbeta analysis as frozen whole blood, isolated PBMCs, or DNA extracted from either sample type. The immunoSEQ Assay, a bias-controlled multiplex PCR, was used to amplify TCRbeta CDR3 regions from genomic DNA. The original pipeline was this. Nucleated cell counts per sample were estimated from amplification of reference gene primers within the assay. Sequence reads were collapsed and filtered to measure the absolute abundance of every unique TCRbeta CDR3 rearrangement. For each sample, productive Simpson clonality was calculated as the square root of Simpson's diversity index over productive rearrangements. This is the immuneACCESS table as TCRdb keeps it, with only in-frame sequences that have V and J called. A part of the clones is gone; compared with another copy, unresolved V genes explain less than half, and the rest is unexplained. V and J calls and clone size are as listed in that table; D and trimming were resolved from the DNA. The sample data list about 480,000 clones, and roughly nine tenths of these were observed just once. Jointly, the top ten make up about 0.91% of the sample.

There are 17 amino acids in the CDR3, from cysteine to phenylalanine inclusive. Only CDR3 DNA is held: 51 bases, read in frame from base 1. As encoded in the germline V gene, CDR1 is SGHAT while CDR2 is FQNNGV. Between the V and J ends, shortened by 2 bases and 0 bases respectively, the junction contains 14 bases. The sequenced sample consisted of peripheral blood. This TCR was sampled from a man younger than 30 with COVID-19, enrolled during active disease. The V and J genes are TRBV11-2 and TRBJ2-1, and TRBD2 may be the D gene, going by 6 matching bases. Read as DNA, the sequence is TGTGCCAGCAGCTTATACCTCCGGGGGAACTCCTACAATGAGCAGTTCTTC. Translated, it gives CASSLYLRGNSYNEQFF.